One and the same sample provided the 19 T cell receptor beta chains below, sequenced in a study of control samples from healthy donors and cancer patients. Generated by immunoSEQ multiplex PCR, the TCRdb table keeps only in-frame clones and is missing some. The sample lists about 140,000 clones, roughly nine tenths seen once, with 5.5% to 7.5% in the top ten. Sample: blood. These receptors were collected from a man between 18 and 35 years old in good health.

V usage is TRBV7-6 and J usage is TRBJ2-3, with a weak D call TRBD1 (6 bases). Germline CDR1 reads SGHVS; CDR2 reads FNYEAQ. This CDR3 is 14 amino acids long. V was trimmed by 9 bases and J by 1 base, leaving 14 bases between them. DNA for the CDR3: TGTGCCAGTAAAACGGACAGCCGCACAGATACGCAGTATTTT. Protein: CASKTDSRTDTQYF.

The rearrangement uses TRBV5-1 and TRBJ2-5, with D perhaps matching TRBD2 (7 bases). The germline V gene has CDR1 SGHRS and CDR2 YFSETQ. This CDR3 region has 14 residues. V was cut by 7 bases and J by 1 base, with 14 bases left in between. CDR3 sequence reads: CASAWGGLQETQYF. The CDR3 DNA follows: TGCGCCAGCGCCTGGGGGGGGCTCCAAGAGACCCAGTACTTC. Variable domain in full (rest from reference TRBV5-1 and TRBJ2-5): KAGVTQTPRYLIKTRGQQVTLSCSPISGHRSVSWYQQTPGQGLQFLFEYFSETQRNKGNFPGRFSGRQFSNSRSEMNVSTLELGDSALYLCASAWGGLQETQYFGPGTRLLVL.

V usage is TRBV2 and J usage is TRBJ1-4; D gene uncertain. Trimming removed 3 bases from V and 7 bases from J, with 12 bases in between. This CDR3 has 14 residues. Germline CDR1 SNHLY, CDR2 FYNNEI. CDR3 in DNA: TGTGCCAGCAGTGATTACGGAGACGGTGAAAAACTGTTTTTT. Amino acids: CASSDYGDGEKLFF. Variable domain in full (rest from reference TRBV2 and TRBJ1-4): EPEVTQTPSHQVTQMGQEVILRCVPISNHLYFYWYRQILGQKVEFLVSFYNNEISEKSEIFDDQFSVERPDGSNFTLKIRSTKLEDSAMYFCASSDYGDGEKLFFGSGTQLSVL.

This chain uses TRBV7-7 with TRBJ2-5; D remains unclear. This CDR3 comprises 13 residues. Germline assignment: CDR1 SSHAT and CDR2 FNYEAQ (reference sequence). V gave up 5 bases and J gave up 4 bases, with 11 bases separating them. The CDR3 DNA reads as TGTGCCAGCAGCCCGGGCTCCGGAGAGACCCAGTACTTC. This sequence encodes CASSPGSGETQYF.

The J gene is TRBJ1-1, the V gene TRBV29-1; D is unclear. V lost 2 bases and J lost 1, with 8 bases in between. The CDR3 is 13 amino acids. The germline CDR1 and CDR2 sequences are SQVTM and ANQGSEA. CDR3 in DNA: TGCAGCGTTGAAAGGACGGGGAACACTGAAGCTTTCTTT. The encoded protein is CSVERTGNTEAFF.

V is TRBV7-9 and J is TRBJ1-1, with no clear D. V was clipped by 3 bases and J by 3 bases, with 11 bases between them. Germline loops: CDR1 SEHNR, CDR2 FQNEAQ (reference sequence). The CDR3 runs 14 residues. For the CDR3, the DNA is TGTGCCAGCAGCTTCGGGGTTAGTTACACTGAAGCTTTCTTT. Encoded protein: CASSFGVSYTEAFF.

The rearrangement uses TRBV7-3 and TRBJ2-2; D may be TRBD2 (6 bases). Trimming removed 2 bases from V and 5 bases from J, with 15 bases in between. The CDR3 runs to 16 residues. Per germline, CDR1 SGHTA and CDR2 FQGTGA. The CDR3 protein is CASSLGSRGGTGELFF. As DNA, the CDR3 is TGTGCCAGCAGCTTAGGGTCGCGCGGAGGGACCGGGGAGCTGTTTTTT.

The rearrangement links TRBV6-6 to TRBJ1-3; D gene unclear. Looked up from germline, CDR1 is MNHNY and CDR2 is SVGAGI (reference sequence). The CDR3 loop spans 16 amino acids. V lost 0 bases and J lost 6, with 15 bases in between. The CDR3 nucleotides are TGTGCCAGCAGTTACTCGATTCGGGCTCGGGTAAACACCATATATTTT. Encoded protein: CASSYSIRARVNTIYF.

In DNA, the CDR3 is TGCGCCAGCAGCGCGACCGGGACAGGGCTTGAAAAACTGTTTTTT. As protein: CASSATGTGLEKLFF. The gene calls are TRBV4-1 and TRBJ1-4, with 9 bases aligning to TRBD1. The V and J ends lost 5 bases and 7 bases, in that order; junction bases with no gene match: 8. The CDR3 has 15 residues. The germline gives CDR1 MGHRA, CDR2 YSYEKL.

This clone has only one observation. The same CDR3 can be traced to other DNA sequences in this sample. The chain is built from TRBV5-6 and TRBJ1-3; 8 positions agree with TRBD1. The CDR3 is 15 residues long. V lost 4 bases and J lost 4; bases outside the gene matches: 7. Germline V gives CDR1 SGHDT, CDR2 YYEEEE. CDR3 in amino acids: CASSPTGGTGNTIYF. For the CDR3, the DNA is TGTGCCAGCAGCCCTACAGGGGGGACAGGAAACACCATATATTTT.

The V call is TRBV7-9, the J call TRBJ1-2, with D unresolved. The V and J ends lost 2 bases and 6 bases respectively, with 10 bases between them. CDR3 size: 13 residues. Germline V CDR1 and CDR2: SEHNR, FQNEAQ (reference sequence). The CDR3 DNA follows: TGTGCCAGCAGCTTAACATTTGCGGATGGCTACACCTTC. Translated: CASSLTFADGYTF.

The chain has TRBV2 and TRBJ1-1; D not certain. V was shortened by 4 bases and J by 5 bases, with 8 bases between the two germline ends. This CDR3 contains 12 residues. Germline V gene lookup returns CDR1 SNHLY and CDR2 FYNNEI. The CDR3 spells CASSAGRTEAFF. In DNA form, the CDR3 reads TGTGCCAGCAGTGCCGGGAGGACTGAAGCTTTCTTT. Full variable domain (rest looked up from reference TRBV2 and TRBJ1-1): EPEVTQTPSHQVTQMGQEVILRCVPISNHLYFYWYRQILGQKVEFLVSFYNNEISEKSEIFDDQFSVERPDGSNFTLKIRSTKLEDSAMYFCASSAGRTEAFFGQGTRLTVV.

There are a few counts of this clone. J is TRBJ1-2 and V is TRBV19, with D unclear. The CDR3 contains 10 residues. The V gene lost 6 bases and the J gene lost 6 bases, with 5 bases spanning the gap. Germline-derived CDR1 and CDR2 are LNHDA and SQIVND (reference sequence). CDR3 amino acids: CASSLNGYTF. The CDR3 DNA is TGTGCCAGTAGCCTAAATGGCTACACCTTC. The full variable domain, its missing parts supplied by reference TRBV19 and TRBJ1-2, is DGGITQSPKYLFRKEGQNVTLSCEQNLNHDAMYWYRQDPGQGLRLIYYSQIVNDFQKGDIAEGYSVSREKKESFPLTVTSAQKNPTAFYLCASSLNGYTFGSGTRLTVV.

V usage is TRBV5-6 and J usage is TRBJ1-3; unclear D gene. CDR1 is SGHDT and CDR2 is YYEEEE in the germline V gene. This CDR3 comprises 14 residues. V was pared by 0 bases and J by 0 bases, with 4 bases between. CDR3 residues: CASSLGSSGNTIYF. The CDR3 DNA reads TGTGCCAGCAGCTTGGGGAGCTCTGGAAACACCATATATTTT.

V and J are TRBV5-1 and TRBJ2-1; D perhaps matches TRBD1 (5 bases). Trimming cost V 5 bases and J 13 bases, with 13 bases left between them. The CDR3 length is 11 residues. Looked up from germline, CDR1 is SGHRS and CDR2 is YFSETQ. Written as DNA, the CDR3 is TGCGCCAGCAGGCTAACAGGTCGACAGTTCTTC. Translating it yields CASRLTGRQFF.

This clone occurred once. This chain links TRBV19 with TRBJ1-5; D is possibly TRBD1 (6 bases). From germline, CDR1 is LNHDA and CDR2 SQIVND (reference sequence). V lost 4 bases and J lost 0, with 13 bases in between. There are 16 residues in the CDR3. CDR3 region: CASSRTAQNSNQPQHF. CDR3 DNA: TGTGCCAGTAGTAGGACAGCCCAAAATAGCAATCAGCCCCAGCATTTT.

This clone was found once. V and J are TRBV2 and TRBJ2-1, with D tentatively TRBD2 (6 bases). The CDR3 totals 16 residues. CDR1 and CDR2 from the germline V gene are SNHLY and FYNNEI. Trimming cost V 3 bases and J 4 bases, with 16 bases left between them. The CDR3 sequence: CASSEPVGGRYNEQFF. The CDR3, as DNA: TGTGCCAGCAGTGAGCCGGTCGGGGGTAGGTACAATGAGCAGTTCTTC. The full variable domain, its missing parts supplied by reference TRBV2 and TRBJ2-1, is EPEVTQTPSHQVTQMGQEVILRCVPISNHLYFYWYRQILGQKVEFLVSFYNNEISEKSEIFDDQFSVERPDGSNFTLKIRSTKLEDSAMYFCASSEPVGGRYNEQFFGPGTRLTVL.

The chain links TRBV6-6 to TRBJ2-3, with D unclear. The CDR3 loop spans 14 amino acids. V lost 0 bases and J 0 bases, leaving 4 bases between the germline ends. Germline loops: CDR1 MNHNY, CDR2 SVGAGI (reference sequence). CDR3 sequence reads: CASSYSSSTDTQYF. Here the CDR3 DNA reads TGTGCCAGCAGTTACTCATCTAGCACAGATACGCAGTATTTT.

This rearrangement joins TRBV13 to TRBJ2-3; either TRBD1 or TRBD2 may supply D (5 bases each). Germline assignment: CDR1 PRHDT and CDR2 FYEKMQ (reference sequence). This CDR3 has 17 residues. Trimming stripped 5 bases from V and 5 bases from J, with 23 bases between. In DNA, the CDR3 is TGTGCCAGCAGCAAACCGGGGCTCCCACTATTCGAAGATACGCAGTATTTT. It translates to CASSKPGLPLFEDTQYF.